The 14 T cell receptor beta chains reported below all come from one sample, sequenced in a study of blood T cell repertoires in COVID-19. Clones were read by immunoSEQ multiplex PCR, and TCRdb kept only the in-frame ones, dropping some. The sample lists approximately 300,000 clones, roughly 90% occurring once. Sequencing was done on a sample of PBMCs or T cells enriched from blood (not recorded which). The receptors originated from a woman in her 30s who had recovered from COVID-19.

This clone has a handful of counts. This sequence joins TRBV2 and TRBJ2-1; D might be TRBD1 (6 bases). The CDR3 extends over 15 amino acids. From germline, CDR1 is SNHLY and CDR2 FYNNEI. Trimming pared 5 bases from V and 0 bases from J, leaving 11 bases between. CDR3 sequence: CASSQTGDSYNEQFF. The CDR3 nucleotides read TGTGCCAGCAGTCAGACAGGCGACTCCTACAATGAGCAGTTCTTC. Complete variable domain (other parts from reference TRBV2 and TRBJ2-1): EPEVTQTPSHQVTQMGQEVILRCVPISNHLYFYWYRQILGQKVEFLVSFYNNEISEKSEIFDDQFSVERPDGSNFTLKIRSTKLEDSAMYFCASSQTGDSYNEQFFGPGTRLTVL.

DNA for the CDR3: TGTGCCAGCAGCTTATACAACAGGGGATCTGGCTACACCTTC. Translating gives CASSLYNRGSGYTF. The gene calls are TRBV7-2 and TRBJ1-2; TRBD1 agrees at 7 bases. The CDR3 loop spans 14 amino acids. The V and J ends lost 2 bases and 7 bases, in that order; junction bases with no gene match: 7. The germline gives CDR1 SGHTA, CDR2 FQGNSA.

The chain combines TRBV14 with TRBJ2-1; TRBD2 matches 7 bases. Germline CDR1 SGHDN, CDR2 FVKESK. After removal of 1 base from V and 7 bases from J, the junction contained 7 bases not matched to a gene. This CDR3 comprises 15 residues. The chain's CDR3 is CASSQVGREWNEQFF. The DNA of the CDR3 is TGTGCCAGCAGCCAAGTTGGGCGGGAGTGGAATGAGCAGTTCTTC. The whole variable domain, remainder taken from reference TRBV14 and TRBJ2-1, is EAGVTQFPSHSVIEKGQTVTLRCDPISGHDNLYWYRRVMGKEIKFLLHFVKESKQDESGMPNNRFLAERTGGTYSTLKVQPAELEDSGVYFCASSQVGREWNEQFFGPGTRLTVL.

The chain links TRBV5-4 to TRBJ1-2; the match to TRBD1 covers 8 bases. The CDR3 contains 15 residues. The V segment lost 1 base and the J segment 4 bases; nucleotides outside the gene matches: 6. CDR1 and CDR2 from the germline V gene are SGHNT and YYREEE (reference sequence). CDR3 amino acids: CASSLSDRAPYGYTF. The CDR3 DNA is TGTGCCAGCAGCTTGTCGGACAGGGCACCCTATGGCTACACCTTC.

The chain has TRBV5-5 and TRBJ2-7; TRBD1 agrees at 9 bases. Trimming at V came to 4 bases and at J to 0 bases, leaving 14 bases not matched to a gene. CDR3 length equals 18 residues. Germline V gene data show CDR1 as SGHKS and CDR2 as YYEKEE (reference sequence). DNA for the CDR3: TGTGCCAGCAGCCGTTTCCCTACGACAGGGGGAACCTCCTACGAGCAGTACTTC. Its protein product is CASSRFPTTGGTSYEQYF.

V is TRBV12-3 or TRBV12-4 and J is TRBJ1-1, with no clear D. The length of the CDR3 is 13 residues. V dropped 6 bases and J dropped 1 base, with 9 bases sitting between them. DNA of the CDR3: TGTGCCAGCAGAACTCAGGAGAACACTGAAGCTTTCTTT. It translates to CASRTQENTEAFF.

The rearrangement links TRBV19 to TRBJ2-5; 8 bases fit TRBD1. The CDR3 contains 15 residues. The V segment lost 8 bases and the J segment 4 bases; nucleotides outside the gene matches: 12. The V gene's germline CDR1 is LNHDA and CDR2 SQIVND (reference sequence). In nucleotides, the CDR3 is TGTGCCAGTGGCGGACAGGGTTGGAGGGGAGAGACCCAGTACTTC. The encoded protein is CASGGQGWRGETQYF. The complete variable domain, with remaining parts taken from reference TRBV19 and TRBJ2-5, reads DGGITQSPKYLFRKEGQNVTLSCEQNLNHDAMYWYRQDPGQGLRLIYYSQIVNDFQKGDIAEGYSVSREKKESFPLTVTSAQKNPTAFYLCASGGQGWRGETQYFGPGTRLLVL.

DNA for the CDR3: TGTGCCACCAGCAGAGACGCGGTCGGGGAGCTGTTTTTT. Translation: CATSRDAVGELFF. The rearrangement joins TRBV15 to TRBJ2-2; D remains ambiguous. Trimming took 0 bases from V and 7 from J, leaving 6 bases between them. This CDR3 has 13 amino acids. Germline CDR1 LNHNV, CDR2 YYDKDF (reference sequence).

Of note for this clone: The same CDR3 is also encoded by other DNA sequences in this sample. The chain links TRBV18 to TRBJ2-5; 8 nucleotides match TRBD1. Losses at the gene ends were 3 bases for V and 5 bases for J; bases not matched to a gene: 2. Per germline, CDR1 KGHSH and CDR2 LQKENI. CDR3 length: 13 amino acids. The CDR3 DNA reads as TGTGCCAGCTCACCTACAGGGGGGGAGACCCAGTACTTC. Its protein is CASSPTGGETQYF.

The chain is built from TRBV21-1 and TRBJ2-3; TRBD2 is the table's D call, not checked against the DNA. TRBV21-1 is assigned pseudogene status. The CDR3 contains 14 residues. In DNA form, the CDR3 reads TGTGCCAGCAGCGACCGGAGGGGCGCAGATACGCAGTATTTT. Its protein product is CASSDRRGADTQYF.

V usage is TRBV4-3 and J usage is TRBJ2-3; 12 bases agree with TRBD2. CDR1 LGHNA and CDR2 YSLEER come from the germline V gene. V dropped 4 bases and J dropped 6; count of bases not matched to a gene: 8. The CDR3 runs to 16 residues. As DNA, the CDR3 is TGCGCCAGCAGCCCCACTCTAGCGGGAGGGCGGGATACGCAGTATTTT. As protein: CASSPTLAGGRDTQYF.

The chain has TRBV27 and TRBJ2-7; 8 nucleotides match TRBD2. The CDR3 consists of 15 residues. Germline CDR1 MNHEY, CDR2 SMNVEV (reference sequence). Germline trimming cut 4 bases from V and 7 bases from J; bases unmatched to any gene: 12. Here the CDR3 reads CASSSWTGRAGEQYF. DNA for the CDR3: TGTGCCAGCAGTTCTTGGACCGGGAGGGCCGGGGAGCAGTACTTC.

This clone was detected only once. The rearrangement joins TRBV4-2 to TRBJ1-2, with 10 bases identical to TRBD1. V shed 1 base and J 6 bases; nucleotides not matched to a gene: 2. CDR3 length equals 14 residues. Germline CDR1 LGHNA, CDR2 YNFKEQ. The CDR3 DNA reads TGTGCCAGCAGCCAAGCTGGACAGGGGGATGGCTACACCTTC. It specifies CASSQAGQGDGYTF.

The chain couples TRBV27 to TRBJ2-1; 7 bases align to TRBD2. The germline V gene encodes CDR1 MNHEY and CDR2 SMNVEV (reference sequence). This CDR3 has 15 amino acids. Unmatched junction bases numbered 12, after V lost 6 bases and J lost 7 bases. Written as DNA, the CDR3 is TGTGCCAGCAGCCCCGTGGGGGGGATTGGGAATGAGCAGTTCTTC. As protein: CASSPVGGIGNEQFF.